A selection of T cell receptor beta chains follows, all from one sample in a study of blood T cell repertoires in COVID-19. Clones were sequenced by immunoSEQ multiplex PCR, and TCRdb holds only the in-frame ones, with some missing. This table holds about 89,000 clones, 72% found once. What was sequenced was peripheral blood. The receptor set was obtained from a woman of 80 years or more with acute or convalescent COVID-19. CDR3s leave out the opening cysteine and the closing phenylalanine or tryptophan. D genes are given only for firm matches. Clone size is stated in some rows and not others, as once, few, many or a class when expanded.

cdr3_aa	d_call	v_call	j_call	clone_size
AWSARLGLAGGGNEQF	TRBD2	TRBV30	TRBJ2-1	few
ASSPVSNEQF	-	TRBV3-1/TRBV3-2	TRBJ2-1	-
AWMDRGGSGELF	TRBD1	TRBV30	TRBJ2-2	once
ASSPPGQGIFTEAF	TRBD1	TRBV18	TRBJ1-1	-
ASSYPWGSGDSYNEQF	-	TRBV6-2/TRBV6-3	TRBJ2-1	-
ASTSPGDLNEQF	-	TRBV6-5	TRBJ2-1	-
ASGGTENTEAF	TRBD1	TRBV2	TRBJ1-1	-
ASKELRGHSYEQY	-	TRBV6-5	TRBJ2-7	few
ASRWDINTEAF	-	TRBV6-6	TRBJ1-1	-
ASSSNGGAGQPQH	-	TRBV6-2/TRBV6-3	TRBJ1-5	-
ASTAGWLSPLH	-	TRBV19	TRBJ1-6	-
ATSELGLAGVETQY	TRBD2	TRBV24-1	-	-
ASSLLYTGELF	-	TRBV5-6	TRBJ2-2	-
ASSSNTVNTEAF	-	TRBV4-2	TRBJ1-1	medium-sized
ASSVGATSLGDTQY	-	TRBV9	TRBJ2-3	many
ASTTGSTEAF	-	TRBV19	TRBJ1-1	-
ASSPVGNTEAF	-	TRBV18	TRBJ1-1	-
ASTSGGELF	-	TRBV11-2	TRBJ2-2	-
ASSLSWDFSSGANVLT	-	TRBV7-9	TRBJ2-6	-
ASSDRDSNQPQH	TRBD1	TRBV3-1/TRBV3-2	TRBJ1-5	-
ASSKTGPNTEAF	TRBD1	TRBV11-2	TRBJ1-1	-
ASSQDAAAGEQETQY	TRBD2	TRBV4-1	TRBJ2-5	-
ASSLWTGGWDTIY	TRBD1	TRBV5-6	TRBJ1-3	few
ASSISSGGGPGELF	TRBD2	TRBV19	TRBJ2-2	-
ASSLQGILVEY	-	TRBV28	TRBJ2-7	-
ASSVYGQGRGEKLF	TRBD1	TRBV25-1	TRBJ1-4	-
ASSPWDSLLDYGYT	TRBD1	TRBV7-9	TRBJ1-2	-
ASSHRTRGQAF	TRBD1	TRBV3-1/TRBV3-2	TRBJ1-1	-
AGSLVLPGLGSGANVLT	-	TRBV28	TRBJ2-6	-
ASSTYRGHQPQH	TRBD1	TRBV6-6	TRBJ1-5	-
ASSLRGGNEAF	-	TRBV7-8	TRBJ1-1	-
ASSGASGGWNIQY	TRBD2	TRBV5-1	TRBJ2-4	-
AISEQGEWDSPLH	TRBD1	TRBV10-3	TRBJ1-6	-
ATSRDRGGGYT	-	TRBV15	TRBJ1-2	-
ASSLYRDNFMNTEAF	-	TRBV5-6	TRBJ1-1	medium-sized
ARSRLGSYNEQF	-	TRBV5-3	TRBJ2-1	-
ASSPFSSATNEKLF	-	TRBV18	TRBJ1-4	few
ASRVDRLNTEAF	-	TRBV10-1	TRBJ1-1	-
ASSQFSGGVGDTQY	TRBD2	TRBV3-1/TRBV3-2	TRBJ2-3	-
ASSYEVRENSPLH	-	TRBV6-5	TRBJ1-6	-
ASRVAGTGSHGYT	TRBD1	TRBV2	TRBJ1-2	-
ASSVGGTGNYEQY	TRBD1	TRBV9	TRBJ2-7	-
ASSYLSRPGTDTQY	-	TRBV6-2/TRBV6-3	TRBJ2-3	-
ASSFSSYEQY	-	TRBV28	TRBJ2-7	few
ASSLGAGSEQY	TRBD2	TRBV7-9	TRBJ2-7	-
ASSPGTGDQPQH	TRBD1	TRBV18	TRBJ1-5	medium-sized
ASSLGPDRATYGYT	TRBD1	TRBV5-1	TRBJ1-2	-
ASSQGGSSNEQF	-	TRBV4-3	TRBJ2-1	-
ASSLGAGNQPQH	-	TRBV5-1	TRBJ1-5	-
ASSKTPDRGPPNEQF	TRBD1	TRBV19	TRBJ2-1	-
ASRGTGDGYT	TRBD1	TRBV6-5	TRBJ1-2	-
SVGGQSANTGELF	-	TRBV29-1	TRBJ2-2	-
ASSLEELEEKLF	-	TRBV7-9	TRBJ1-4	-
ASSQDRSYNSPLH	-	TRBV5-6	TRBJ1-6	-
ASSPGQGHYGYT	TRBD1	TRBV19	TRBJ1-2	-
ASSYLQGTGANVLT	-	TRBV6-5	TRBJ2-6	-
ASSLGGQQGYT	-	TRBV7-8	TRBJ1-2	-